A selection of T cell receptor beta chains follows, all from one sample in a study of cytotoxic CD8 clonotypes in ibrutinib-treated CLL. The table came from immunoSEQ multiplex PCR; TCRdb's copy has only in-frame clones and leaves some out. This sample has some 130,000 clones; 70% to 90% occur once, and the top ten carry roughly 1.9%. The specimen comprised PBMCs, sampled after 24 months of ibrutinib treatment. The origin of the receptors is a human donor with chronic lymphocytic leukemia. CDR3s include the opening cysteine and the closing phenylalanine or tryptophan. Size is stated for part of the rows, as once, few or many counts, or as a class when the clone is expanded.

TRBV15	TRBJ2-1	.	CATSRYQTGANEQFF
TRBV6-5	TRBJ2-7	.	CASSSTTQGYEQYF
TRBV28	TRBJ2-3	.	CASRLTGTDTQYF
TRBV28	TRBJ1-4	.	CASTGVSNEKLFF
TRBV4-1	TRBJ2-7	.	CASSQGRGASYEQYF
TRBV4-3	TRBJ2-7	.	CASSQERQGYEQYF
TRBV5-1	TRBJ1-2	.	CASSLGLRGNPNYGYTF
TRBV6-6	TRBJ1-3	.	CASSPNLQAGNTIYF
TRBV14	TRBJ2-3	.	CASSQWALTDTQYF
TRBV30	.	once	CAWSYQGRLSEQYF
TRBV29-1	TRBJ2-7	.	CSVLGQGSSYEQYF
TRBV28	TRBJ1-2	.	CASSLDLGRGSYGYTF
TRBV12-5	TRBJ2-3	.	CASGENTDTQYF
TRBV7-6	TRBJ1-5	.	CASSFTDGVGQPQHF
TRBV9	TRBJ2-5	.	CASSVALGGWETQYF
TRBV21-1	TRBJ1-2	.	CASSKGIGGLENYGYTF
TRBV4-1	TRBJ1-5	.	CASSQGASNQPQHF
TRBV18	TRBJ2-1	.	CASSQVARDEQFF
TRBV19	TRBJ2-1	.	CARTPDSRAHNEQFF
TRBV7-2	TRBJ2-5	.	CASSLGAETQYF
TRBV18	TRBJ1-2	.	CASSQDSGQINTF
TRBV10-3	TRBJ2-7	.	CAISDAGGPLEQYF
TRBV5-1	TRBJ2-3	.	CASSRGEADTQYF
TRBV19	TRBJ1-2	once	CASSIGQGDGYTF
TRBV28	TRBJ1-5	.	CASSLIAGSNQPQHF
TRBV28	TRBJ1-1	.	CASSLNLNTEAFF
TRBV5-1	TRBJ2-2	.	CASSPSLSSNTGELFF
TRBV2	TRBJ2-7	once	CASSGDWDYEQYF
TRBV28	TRBJ1-2	once	CASSSSGGNYGYTF
TRBV15	TRBJ2-1	.	CATSTGTSGGWDEQFF
TRBV29-1	TRBJ2-3	.	CSVGYDTQYF
TRBV14	TRBJ1-1	.	CASSLQQNTEAFF
TRBV2	TRBJ1-2	.	CASTGGEYGYTF
TRBV19	TRBJ2-3	once	CASGLAGVKDTQYF
TRBV27	TRBJ2-7	.	CASSLRAFNYEQYF
TRBV28	TRBJ2-3	.	CASSLLPGGKTDTQYF
TRBV28	TRBJ2-3	.	CASSQAVEMQYF
TRBV7-7	TRBJ2-2	.	CASSPDRGDTGELFF
TRBV28	TRBJ2-3	.	CASGDLTDTQYF
TRBV10-3	TRBJ1-6	few	CAISESTGRDSPLHF
TRBV25-1	TRBJ1-1	.	CASSGLGQPAFF
TRBV15	TRBJ2-7	.	CATSRELAGSSYEQYF